The 29 T cell receptor beta chains in this list originate from one sample, sequenced in a study of T cell repertoires in cytomegalovirus infection. Via MiXCR, TCRdb re-called the reads, giving one row per CDR3 protein. Of approximately 320,000 distinct CDR3 sequences listed, more than 8% are singletons. Sequenced input: PBMCs. The source of these receptors is a human donor in good health (CMV status not recorded). Some clones in this sample may be carry-over from other donors' samples.

This chain connects TRBV12-3 or TRBV12-4 to TRBJ1-2, with TRBD1 as a possible D gene (6 bases). The CDR3 is 14 residues long. The V end lost 6 bases, the J end lost 8 bases, and 19 bases lay between the germline ends. The CDR3 DNA sequence: TGTGCCAGCAGCCCCAGGGGTACGCCTTGGGGCTACACCTTC. Protein sequence: CASSPRGTPWGYTF.

The sample holds many counts of this clonotype. The chain combines TRBV7-2 with TRBJ2-7, with a possible D match to TRBD2 (5 bases). Germline V gene data show CDR1 as SGHTA and CDR2 as FQGNSA. Trimming left V 11 bases short and J 6 bases short, with 20 bases between. The length of the CDR3 is 13 residues. The CDR3 loop is CAAKGEPPSEQYF. The CDR3 nucleotides read TGTGCCGCCAAGGGAGAGCCGCCTTCCGAGCAGTACTTC.

This clonotype was detected ten times or more. The gene calls are TRBV7-2 and TRBJ1-6; 7 nucleotides align to TRBD1. The CDR3 length is 15 residues. Trimming cost V 6 bases and J 5 bases; bases outside gene matches: 7. Germline V gene sequence: CDR1 SGHTA, CDR2 FQGNSA. The CDR3 is CASSKRGRDNSPLHF. In DNA, the CDR3 is TGTGCCAGCAGTAAAAGGGGGCGCGATAATTCACCCCTCCACTTT.

This clonotype has at least ten counts. This chain joins TRBV27 and TRBJ1-5; 8 positions agree with TRBD1. CDR1 and CDR2 from the germline V gene are MNHEY and SMNVEV (reference sequence). Germline trimming cut 6 bases from V and 5 bases from J; bases unmatched to any gene: 6. The CDR3 is 14 amino acids. The CDR3 sequence is CASRLTGGYQPQHF. CDR3 coding DNA: TGTGCCAGCAGACTTACAGGGGGGTATCAGCCCCAGCATTTT.

J is TRBJ2-7 and V is TRBV20-1; D not resolved. The CDR3 totals 15 residues. The V and J ends lost 0 bases and 9 bases respectively, with 21 bases between them. CDR1 and CDR2 from the germline V gene are DFQATT and SNEGSKA (reference sequence). The CDR3 loop reads CSARDGESAPNRQYF. CDR3 DNA sequence: TGCAGTGCTAGAGATGGGGAATCTGCCCCTAATAGGCAGTACTTC.

The table lists this clonotype with many counts. The genes are TRBV19 and TRBJ1-2, with 9 bases aligning to TRBD1. The V gene end was trimmed by 6 bases and the J gene end by 1 base; junction bases not matched to a gene: 9. The CDR3 spans 16 residues. CDR1 is LNHDA, CDR2 SQIVND, per germline (reference sequence). CDR3 protein: CASSRQGELINYGYTF. The DNA for the CDR3 is TGTGCCAGTAGCCGACAGGGGGAACTTATTAACTATGGCTACACCTTC.

The genes are TRBV7-4 and TRBJ2-1; 8 bases are a match to TRBD2. Germline CDR1 SGHVT, CDR2 SQSDAQ. V lost 5 bases to trimming and J lost 4 bases; unmatched junction nucleotides: 10. This CDR3 has 16 residues. The CDR3 spells CASSTPLREVYNEQFF. The DNA of the CDR3 is TGTGCCAGCAGCACACCTTTGCGGGAGGTTTACAATGAGCAGTTCTTC. Looking up the rest from reference TRBV7-4 and TRBJ2-1 gives the full variable domain: GAGVSQSPRYKVAKRGRDVALRCDSISGHVTLYWYRQTLGQGSEVLTYSQSDAQRDKSGRPSGRFSAERPERSVSTLKIQRTEQGDSAVYLCASSTPLREVYNEQFFGPGTRLTVL.

The J gene is TRBJ1-1, the V gene TRBV6-2 or TRBV6-3; no clear D. This CDR3 comprises 13 residues. With 2 bases removed from V and 1 base from J, the gap between germline ends came to 5 bases. Germline CDR1 and CDR2: MNHEY and SVGEGT. The CDR3 sequence: CASSYRPNTEAFF. Written as DNA, the CDR3 is TGTGCCAGCAGTTACCGTCCGAACACTGAAGCTTTCTTT.

This chain connects TRBV6-2 or TRBV6-3 to TRBJ2-2, with 11 bases lining up with TRBD2. In germline, CDR1 is MNHEY, CDR2 SVGEGT. The CDR3 covers 17 residues. V trimming: 0 bases; J trimming: 3 bases; junction bases outside the gene matches: 3. The CDR3 here is CASSYSTLAGDTGELFF. The CDR3 region has the DNA TGTGCCAGCAGTTACTCGACACTAGCGGGGGACACCGGGGAGCTGTTTTTT.

This clonotype was seen at least ten times. CDR3 amino acids: CASSTRGSTDTQYF. The DNA of the CDR3 is TGTGCCAGCAGCACCCGCGGGAGCACAGATACGCAGTATTTT. The J gene is TRBJ2-3, the V gene TRBV7-9, with a possible D match to TRBD2 (5 bases). This CDR3 has 14 residues. V gave up 5 bases and J gave up 0 bases, with 9 bases separating them. CDR1 and CDR2 from the germline V gene are SEHNR and FQNEAQ (reference sequence).

The rearrangement joins TRBV7-2 to TRBJ1-2; D gene ambiguous. V gave up 1 base and J gave up 3 bases, with 9 bases separating them. This CDR3 comprises 14 residues. Germline CDR1 SGHTA, CDR2 FQGNSA. CDR3 in amino acids: CASSLGGGDYGYTF. In DNA form, the CDR3 reads TGTGCCAGCAGCTTAGGTGGCGGAGACTATGGCTACACCTTC.

There are many counts of this clonotype. The CDR3 DNA sequence: TGTGCCAGCAGTTCTCACTCCGGGACGTCCTACGAGCAGTACTTC. Translating it yields CASSSHSGTSYEQYF. V and J are TRBV28 and TRBJ2-7; D is tentatively TRBD1 or TRBD2 (5 bases each). Germline CDR1 reads MDHEN; CDR2 reads SYDVKM. This CDR3 contains 15 residues. V lost 4 bases and J lost 1, with 14 bases in between.

The chain links TRBV12-3 or TRBV12-4 to TRBJ1-5, with D uncertain. The germline V and J ends were trimmed by 7 bases and 8 bases, with 18 bases remaining between them. The CDR3 has 14 amino acids. The CDR3 spells CASTRTLEREPQHF. CDR3 nucleotides: TGTGCCAGCACCCGGACTTTAGAAAGGGAGCCCCAGCATTTT.

The chain combines TRBV24-1 with TRBJ2-1, with D unclear. V was cut by 3 bases and J by 9 bases, with 17 bases left in between. The CDR3 consists of 15 residues. Looked up from germline, CDR1 is KGHDR and CDR2 is SFDVKD. The CDR3: CATSDPGRAKGEQFF. The CDR3 nucleotides are TGTGCCACCAGTGATCCCGGACGCGCGAAAGGTGAGCAGTTCTTC.

Ten or more counts support this clonotype. The genes are TRBV7-6 and TRBJ1-1, with D possibly matching TRBD1 (6 bases). Germline values: CDR1 SGHVS, CDR2 FNYEAQ. V was shortened by 4 bases and J by 5 bases, with 17 bases between the two germline ends. This CDR3 contains 15 residues. The CDR3 DNA reads as TGTGCCAGCAGCTCCTTGCCCCAGGGGCGGACTGAAGCTTTCTTT. Translated: CASSSLPQGRTEAFF.

This clonotype showed up many times. The chain uses TRBV10-1 and TRBJ2-5; TRBD1 aligns across 7 bases. Germline V CDR1 and CDR2: WNHNN, SYGVQD (reference sequence). This CDR3 has 15 residues. The V segment lost 2 bases and the J segment 7 bases; nucleotides outside the gene matches: 10. Here the CDR3 DNA reads TGCGCCAGCAGTGAGGCAACAGGGGATCGAAGGACCCAGTACTTC. Protein product: CASSEATGDRRTQYF.

This clonotype was seen many times. The chain couples TRBV7-9 to TRBJ1-1; D is ambiguous. The CDR3 has 16 amino acids. V dropped 0 bases and J dropped 1 base, with 12 bases sitting between them. Per germline, CDR1 SEHNR and CDR2 FQNEAQ (reference sequence). For the CDR3, the DNA is TGTGCCAGCAGCTTAGCGGCGGGGAGGAAGAACACTGAAGCTTTCTTT. Translation gives CASSLAAGRKNTEAFF.

There are a few counts of this clonotype. This chain joins TRBV7-6 and TRBJ2-3; D is unclear. The germline V gene has CDR1 SGHVS and CDR2 FNYEAQ. The V end lost 3 bases, the J end lost 0 bases, and 10 bases lay between the germline ends. This CDR3 has 15 residues. The CDR3 spells CASSFGDPSTDTQYF. CDR3 nucleotides: TGTGCCAGCAGCTTCGGAGATCCTAGCACAGATACGCAGTATTTT.

The chain is built from TRBV6-6 and TRBJ2-7; TRBD1 or TRBD2 may be the D gene (5 bases each). CDR1 and CDR2 (germline): MNHNY, SVGAGI (reference sequence). Between the trimmed V and J ends, which lost 8 bases and 2 bases, there was a span of 22 bases. The CDR3 sequence is 16 residues long. CDR3 amino acids: CASGFTGGGNPYEQYF. The DNA of the CDR3 is TGTGCCAGCGGATTTACCGGTGGGGGTAATCCCTACGAGCAGTACTTC.

In its sample, this clonotype was seen many times. The chain joins TRBV7-2 to TRBJ1-1; the D is unclear. The CDR3 sequence is 14 residues long. Germline lookup yields CDR1 SGHTA and CDR2 FQGNSA. V lost 3 bases and J lost 1, with 9 bases in between. The CDR3 loop reads CASSFLRTNTEAFF. As DNA, the CDR3 is TGTGCCAGCAGCTTTCTACGGACGAACACTGAAGCTTTCTTT.

There are many counts of this clonotype. The rearrangement uses TRBV11-2 and TRBJ1-6; TRBD1 aligns across 9 bases. CDR1 and CDR2 from the germline V gene are SGHAT and FQNNGV. This CDR3 contains 14 residues. After removal of 5 bases from V and 8 bases from J, the junction contained 4 bases not matched to a gene. Written as DNA, the CDR3 is TGTGCCAGCAGCCTGACAGGGGGGCATTCACCCCTCCACTTT. Encoded protein: CASSLTGGHSPLHF.

This clonotype showed up many times. The chain has TRBV7-6 and TRBJ2-1; 7 nucleotides line up with TRBD1. This CDR3 spans 15 amino acids. After removal of 3 bases from V and 6 bases from J, the junction contained 8 bases not matched to a gene. Germline CDR1 and CDR2: SGHVS and FNYEAQ. This CDR3 is CASSFKRRQGNEQFF. CDR3 in DNA: TGTGCCAGCAGCTTCAAAAGGAGACAGGGCAATGAGCAGTTCTTC.

This clonotype was detected many times. This rearrangement joins TRBV15 to TRBJ2-5, with 10 bases identical to TRBD2. From germline, CDR1 is LNHNV and CDR2 YYDKDF (reference sequence). V shed 5 bases and J 5 bases; nucleotides not matched to a gene: 17. This CDR3 has 18 amino acids. DNA for the CDR3: TGTGCCACCAGCCCAAGGGGTCTAGCGGGGGCCCCAGGGGAGACCCAGTACTTC. Translated, it gives CATSPRGLAGAPGETQYF. The full variable domain, its missing parts supplied by reference TRBV15 and TRBJ2-5, is DAMVIQNPRYQVTQFGKPVTLSCSQTLNHNVMYWYQQKSSQAPKLLFHYYDKDFNNEADTPDNFQSRRPNTSFCFLDIRSPGLGDTAMYLCATSPRGLAGAPGETQYFGPGTRLLVL.

A few counts support this clonotype. The chain's CDR3 is CASSLGTHKQYF. DNA for the CDR3: TGTGCCAGCAGTTTAGGGACACATAAGCAGTACTTC. This chain joins TRBV12-3 or TRBV12-4 and TRBJ2-7, with a tentative D call TRBD1 (5 bases). The CDR3 spans 12 residues. Trimming stripped 1 base from V and 8 bases from J, with 9 bases between.

This clonotype has at least ten counts. The chain employs TRBV7-6 and TRBJ2-7, with D tentatively TRBD2 (5 bases). The germline CDR1 and CDR2 sequences are SGHVS and FNYEAQ. CDR3 size: 15 residues. V was cut by 1 base and J by 1 base, with 11 bases left in between. This CDR3 is CASSLGVSESYEQYF. DNA of the CDR3: TGTGCCAGCAGCTTAGGGGTTAGCGAGTCCTACGAGCAGTACTTC.

This clonotype was counted a few times. The chain joins TRBV6-6 to TRBJ1-1; 8 positions agree with TRBD1. The CDR3 runs 15 residues. Germline CDR1 MNHNY, CDR2 SVGAGI (reference sequence). The V segment lost 9 bases and the J segment 2 bases; nucleotides outside the gene matches: 11. The CDR3 coding sequence is TGTGCCAGTCTAAAACCGGGACAGGTAAACACTGAAGCTTTCTTT. Protein sequence: CASLKPGQVNTEAFF.

This chain connects TRBV19 to TRBJ2-7; D unresolved. Looked up from germline, CDR1 is LNHDA and CDR2 is SQIVND (reference sequence). This CDR3 spans 13 amino acids. V dropped 3 bases and J dropped 5 bases, with 11 bases sitting between them. The DNA of the CDR3 is TGTGCCAGTAGTATCCAGGATGGGGACGAGCAGTACTTC. It translates to CASSIQDGDEQYF.

In nucleotides, the CDR3 is TGTGCCAGCAGCTTAGAAAGGACAGGGGGATCCCTCTATGGCTACACCTTC. Protein: CASSLERTGGSLYGYTF. The chain carries TRBV7-9 and TRBJ1-2; 10 bases match TRBD1. J lost 4 bases, V lost 1 base, and 9 bases had no gene match. The CDR3 is 17 amino acids. Germline assignment: CDR1 SEHNR and CDR2 FQNEAQ (reference sequence). The entire variable domain, with the rest obtained from reference TRBV7-9 and TRBJ1-2, is as follows: DTGVSQNPRHKITKRGQNVTFRCDPISEHNRLYWYRQTLGQGPEFLTYFQNEAQLEKSRLLSDRFSAERPKGSFSTLEIQRTEQGDSAMYLCASSLERTGGSLYGYTFGSGTRLTVV.

This clonotype was observed many times. The rearrangement uses TRBV7-2 and TRBJ2-7; tentatively, D is TRBD1 (6 bases). V lost 3 bases, J lost 2 bases, and 14 bases lay in between. The CDR3 consists of 15 residues. Germline loops: CDR1 SGHTA, CDR2 FQGNSA. The CDR3 region has the DNA TGTGCCAGCAGCTTGAATACAGGGAATACCTACGAGCAGTACTTC. Translation: CASSLNTGNTYEQYF.